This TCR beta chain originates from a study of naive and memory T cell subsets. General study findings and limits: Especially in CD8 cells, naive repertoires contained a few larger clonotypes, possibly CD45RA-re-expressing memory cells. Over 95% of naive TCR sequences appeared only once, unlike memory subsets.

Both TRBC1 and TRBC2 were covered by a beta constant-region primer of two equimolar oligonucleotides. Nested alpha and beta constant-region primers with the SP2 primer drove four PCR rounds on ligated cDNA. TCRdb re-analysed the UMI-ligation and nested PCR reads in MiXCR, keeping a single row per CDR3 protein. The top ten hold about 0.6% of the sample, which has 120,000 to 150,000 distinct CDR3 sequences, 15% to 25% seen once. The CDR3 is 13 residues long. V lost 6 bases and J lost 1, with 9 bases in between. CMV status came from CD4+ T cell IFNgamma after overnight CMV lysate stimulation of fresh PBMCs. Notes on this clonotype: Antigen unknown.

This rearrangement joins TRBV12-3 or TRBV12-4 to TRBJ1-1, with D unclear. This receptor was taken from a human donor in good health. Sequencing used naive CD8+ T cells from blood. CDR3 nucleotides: TGTGCCAGCAGCCCCGGCCGGAACACTGAAGCTTTCTTT. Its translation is CASSPGRNTEAFF.